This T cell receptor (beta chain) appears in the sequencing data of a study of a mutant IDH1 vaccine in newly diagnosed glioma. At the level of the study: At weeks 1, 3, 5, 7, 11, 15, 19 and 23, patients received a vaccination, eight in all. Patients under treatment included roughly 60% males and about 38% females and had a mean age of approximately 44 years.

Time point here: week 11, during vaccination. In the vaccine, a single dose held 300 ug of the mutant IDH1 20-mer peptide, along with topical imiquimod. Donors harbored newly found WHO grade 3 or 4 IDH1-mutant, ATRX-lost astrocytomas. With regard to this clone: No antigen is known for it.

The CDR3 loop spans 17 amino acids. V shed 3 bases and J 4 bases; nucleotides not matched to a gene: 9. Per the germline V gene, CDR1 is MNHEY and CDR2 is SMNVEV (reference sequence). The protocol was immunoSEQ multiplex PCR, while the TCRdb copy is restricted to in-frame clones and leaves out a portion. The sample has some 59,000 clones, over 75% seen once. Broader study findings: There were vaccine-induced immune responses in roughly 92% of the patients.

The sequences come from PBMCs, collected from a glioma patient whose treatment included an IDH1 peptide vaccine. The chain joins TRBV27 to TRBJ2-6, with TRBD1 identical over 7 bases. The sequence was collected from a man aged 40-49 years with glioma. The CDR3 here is CASSFLTQGTGANVLTF. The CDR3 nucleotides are TGTGCCAGCAGTTTCCTGACACAGGGGACAGGGGCCAACGTCCTGACTTTC. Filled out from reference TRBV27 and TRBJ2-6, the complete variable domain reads EAQVTQNPRYLITVTGKKLTVTCSQNMNHEYMSWYRQDPGLGLRQIYYSMNVEVTDKGDVPEGYKVSRKEKRNFPLILESPSPNQTSLYFCASSFLTQGTGANVLTFGAGSRLTVL.